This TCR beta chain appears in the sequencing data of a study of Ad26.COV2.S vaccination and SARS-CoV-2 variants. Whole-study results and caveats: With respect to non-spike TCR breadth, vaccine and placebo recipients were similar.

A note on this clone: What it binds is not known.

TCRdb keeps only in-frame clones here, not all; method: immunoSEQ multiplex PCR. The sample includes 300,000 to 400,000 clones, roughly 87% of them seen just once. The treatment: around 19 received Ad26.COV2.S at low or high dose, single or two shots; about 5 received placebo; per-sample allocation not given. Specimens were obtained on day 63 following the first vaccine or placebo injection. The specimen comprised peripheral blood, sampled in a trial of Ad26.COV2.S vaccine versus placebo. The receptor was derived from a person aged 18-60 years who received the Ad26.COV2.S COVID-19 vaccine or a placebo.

CDR3 DNA: TGCGCCAGCAGCCGCGAGGGTGCGTCCCCTATCGAGCAGTACTTC. This translates into CASSREGASPIEQYF. The V call is TRBV4-1, the J call TRBJ2-7; a possible D gene is TRBD2 (5 bases). The germline gives CDR1 MGHRA, CDR2 YSYEKL. CDR3 length: 15 residues. Between the trimmed V and J ends, which lost 4 bases and 6 bases, there was a span of 19 bases.